The 11 T cell receptor beta chains below all came from one sample that was sequenced in a study of cytomegalovirus exposure and HLA in healthy donors. Assay: immunoSEQ multiplex PCR; the TCRdb copy retains only in-frame clones and omits some. The table lists about 63,000 clones, roughly 90% of them singletons. Input material: PBMCs. The receptors shown here come from a woman aged 18-29 years in good health and CMV-seronegative.

This chain's CDR3 is CASTPRGLWDTQYF. The CDR3 DNA reads TGTGCCAGCACCCCTCGGGGACTCTGGGATACGCAGTATTTT. V usage is TRBV27 and J usage is TRBJ2-3; tentatively, D is TRBD2 (6 bases). Deletions cut 7 bases from V and 6 bases from J, with 17 bases between. Germline V CDR1 and CDR2: MNHEY, SMNVEV (reference sequence). The CDR3 runs to 14 residues.

The chain is built from TRBV6-1 and TRBJ1-1; D gene unclear. The germline V and J ends were trimmed by 2 bases and 7 bases, with 5 bases remaining between them. This CDR3 has 11 amino acids. From germline, CDR1 is MNHNS and CDR2 SASEGT. As DNA, the CDR3 is TGTGCCAGCAGTGAAACTTTTGAAGCTTTCTTT. Translating it yields CASSETFEAFF.

This clone was seen more than once but under ten times. The chain carries TRBV5-4 and TRBJ2-6, with 12 bases aligning to TRBD2. The CDR3 contains 18 residues. V gave up 3 bases and J gave up 4 bases; unmatched junction bases: 8. The V gene's germline CDR1 is SGHNT and CDR2 YYREEE (reference sequence). The CDR3 spells CASSSLAGGPSGANVLTF. For the CDR3, the DNA is TGTGCCAGCAGCTCTCTAGCGGGGGGGCCTTCAGGGGCCAACGTCCTGACTTTC.

The chain links TRBV29-1 to TRBJ1-5, with D possibly TRBD1 on 5 matching bases. The ends were cut back, 4 bases at V and 7 bases at J, with 14 bases in the middle. The CDR3 loop spans 13 amino acids. CDR1 SQVTM and CDR2 ANQGSEA come from the germline V gene. The CDR3 reads CSVAKDTEQPQHF. The CDR3 DNA reads TGCAGCGTTGCGAAGGACACGGAACAGCCCCAGCATTTT.

The V gene is TRBV28, the J gene TRBJ2-1; D gene ambiguous. The CDR3 loop spans 13 amino acids. V was cut by 5 bases and J by 12 bases, with 17 bases left in between. Germline V gene lookup returns CDR1 MDHEN and CDR2 SYDVKM. The CDR3 spells CASSPLLPAAQFF. The CDR3 coding sequence is TGTGCCAGCAGTCCCCTCCTCCCTGCGGCGCAGTTCTTC.

V usage is TRBV19 and J usage is TRBJ1-1; TRBD1 matches 7 bases. The trim removed 6 bases at V and 6 bases at J, leaving 13 bases unmatched. The CDR3 consists of 15 residues. CDR1 is LNHDA and CDR2 is SQIVND in the germline V gene (reference sequence). This CDR3 reads CASRWRGDRGSEAFF. The CDR3 DNA follows: TGTGCCAGTAGATGGCGTGGGGACAGAGGATCTGAAGCTTTCTTT.

The chain joins TRBV7-9 to TRBJ2-5; the match to TRBD2 covers 10 bases. V lost 5 bases and J lost 1; bases outside the gene matches: 16. CDR1 SEHNR and CDR2 FQNEAQ come from the germline V gene (reference sequence). This CDR3 is built from 19 residues. CDR3 amino acids: CASSPSLGPGLAVQETQYF. The CDR3 DNA is TGTGCCAGCAGCCCGAGTCTGGGTCCTGGACTAGCGGTCCAAGAGACCCAGTACTTC. The full variable domain, completed using reference TRBV7-9 and TRBJ2-5, is DTGVSQNPRHKITKRGQNVTFRCDPISEHNRLYWYRQTLGQGPEFLTYFQNEAQLEKSRLLSDRFSAERPKGSFSTLEIQRTEQGDSAMYLCASSPSLGPGLAVQETQYFGPGTRLLVL.

CDR3 nucleotide sequence: TGTGCCAGCAGCGACCTAACAGGCGACCGTACCTACGAGCAGTACTTC. Translating gives CASSDLTGDRTYEQYF. V and J are TRBV28 and TRBJ2-7; TRBD1 is a possible D gene (5 bases). Germline CDR1 MDHEN, CDR2 SYDVKM. V gave up 6 bases and J gave up 2 bases, with 20 bases separating them. This CDR3 is built from 16 residues.

V usage is TRBV6-5 and J usage is TRBJ1-4, with 7 nucleotides matching TRBD1. The CDR3 has 12 residues. Germline V gene sequence: CDR1 MNHEY, CDR2 SVGAGI. V was pared by 8 bases and J by 8 bases, with 5 bases of the junction left unmatched. Here the CDR3 reads CASPGGQEKLFF. DNA for the CDR3: TGTGCCAGCCCTGGGGGACAGGAAAAACTGTTTTTT.

The genes are TRBV15 and TRBJ2-7; possibly TRBD1 for D (6 bases). This CDR3 is 14 amino acids long. Germline CDR1 is LNHNV and CDR2 is YYDKDF (reference sequence). Trimming left V 0 bases short and J 7 bases short, with 13 bases between. Here the CDR3 DNA reads TGTGCCACCAGCAGAGACCACAGGGTAGGGGAGCAGTACTTC. Its protein is CATSRDHRVGEQYF.

The J gene is TRBJ2-5, the V gene TRBV20-1, with no clear D. The DNA end lines up better with TRBJ2-7; the J call may be wrong. The CDR3 sequence is 10 residues long. Germline V gene sequence: CDR1 DFQATT, CDR2 SNEGSKA (reference sequence). CDR3 DNA: TGCAGTGCTAGTGTGTACGAGCAGTACTTC. It codes for CSASVYEQYF.